This T cell receptor beta chain was observed in a study of cytomegalovirus exposure and HLA in healthy donors. Only in-frame clones appear in the TCRdb table, and some are missing; sequencing was by immunoSEQ multiplex PCR. The table shows about 21,000 clones, with 95% to 97% occurring only once. There are 13 residues in the CDR3. Between the trimmed V and J ends, which lost 1 base and 5 bases, there was a span of 9 bases. In germline, CDR1 is SGHTA, CDR2 FQGNSA. This sequence originates from a man aged 25 to 45 in good health and CMV-seropositive. Sequencing input: PBMCs. The J gene is TRBJ2-7, the V gene TRBV7-2, with D uncertain. The CDR3 loop reads CASSLGFRDEQYF. The DNA for the CDR3 is TGTGCCAGCAGCTTAGGTTTTCGGGACGAGCAGTACTTC.